The next 14 T cell receptor beta chains were all read from a single sample in a study of T-cell memory formation after mild COVID-19 (dated by TCRdb to about 2021). Libraries were constructed by 5' RACE. The reads were generated on an Illumina NovaSeq 6000. TCRdb trimmed the raw reads at Q25, called clones with MiXCR and kept productive beta chains. Duplicate CDR3 protein sequences are folded into a single record with the most common DNA and genes. The sample table lists hundreds of thousands of distinct CDR3 sequences, roughly 22% of them with a count of one. The ten largest clones add up to about 8.7% of the sample. The source material was PBMCs or a T cell subset sorted from them (not recorded which). These receptors were collected from an adult woman who had mild COVID-19 (a few samples of this study predate the infection). The sample titles of this study are shuffled in the database, so cell type and time point are left out; the donor was told from shared clones.

This clonotype was seen a few times. The chain's CDR3 is CASRRPGTEAFF. The DNA for the CDR3 is TGTGCCAGCAGACGACCGGGCACTGAAGCTTTCTTT. This chain links TRBV27 with TRBJ1-1; D is unclear. In germline, CDR1 is MNHEY, CDR2 SMNVEV (reference sequence). The length of the CDR3 is 12 residues. V shed 6 bases and J shed 4 bases, with 9 bases lying between them.

This clonotype has only a few counts. This chain connects TRBV4-3 to TRBJ2-1, with D unresolved. Trimming cost V 4 bases and J 7 bases, with 20 bases left between them. Germline CDR1 LGHNA, CDR2 YSLEER. This CDR3 contains 16 residues. CDR3 region: CASSPTSTGHLNEQFF. The CDR3 DNA reads TGCGCCAGCAGCCCGACCTCCACGGGCCACCTTAATGAGCAGTTCTTC.

This clonotype was picked up a small number of times. V gene TRBV6-2 or TRBV6-3 combines with J gene TRBJ2-5; D is undetermined. From germline, CDR1 is MNHEY and CDR2 SVGEGT. The CDR3 contains 12 residues. V lost 8 bases, J lost 7 bases, and 14 bases lay in between. As DNA, the CDR3 is TGTGCCAGCCAGGATGGCAAGGTGACCCAGTACTTC. Its translation: CASQDGKVTQYF.

V usage is TRBV20-1 and J usage is TRBJ2-1; 13 positions agree with TRBD2. Germline trimming cut 5 bases from V and 6 bases from J; bases unmatched to any gene: 10. The CDR3 loop spans 16 amino acids. Germline V gene data show CDR1 as DFQATT and CDR2 as SNEGSKA (reference sequence). The DNA for the CDR3 is TGCAGTGCTTGGAGCCCGGGACTAGCGGGACCCAATGAGCAGTTCTTC. As protein: CSAWSPGLAGPNEQFF.

The J gene is TRBJ1-1, the V gene TRBV25-1, with D unresolved. CDR1 and CDR2 (germline): MGHDK, SYGVNS. This CDR3 spans 13 amino acids. V lost 5 bases to trimming and J lost 6 bases, with 13 bases between them. The CDR3 loop reads CASSTRGTAEAFF. The CDR3 DNA reads TGTGCCAGCAGTACCCGAGGAACCGCTGAAGCTTTCTTT. The full variable domain, in which reference TRBV25-1 and TRBJ1-1 provide the parts outside the CDR3, is EADIYQTPRYLVIGTGKKITLECSQTMGHDKMYWYQQDPGMELHLIHYSYGVNSTEKGDLSSESTVSRIRTEHFPLTLESARPSHTSQYLCASSTRGTAEAFFGQGTRLTVV.

Only a few counts were recorded for this clonotype. The rearrangement uses TRBV3-1 and TRBJ2-7; perhaps TRBD1 as D (6 bases). The CDR3 spans 15 residues. V shed 4 bases and J shed 7 bases, with 20 bases lying between them. Germline V CDR1 and CDR2: LGHDT, YNNKEL (reference sequence). The CDR3 spells CASSPRLLGTGEQYF. The CDR3 DNA is TGTGCCAGCAGCCCGAGACTCCTCGGCACAGGGGAGCAGTACTTC.

This clonotype was seen a handful of times. The chain couples TRBV7-2 to TRBJ2-3; 9 nucleotides align to TRBD2. The length of the CDR3 is 16 residues. The V gene's germline CDR1 is SGHTA and CDR2 FQGNSA. V was pared by 2 bases and J by 1 base, with 4 bases of the junction left unmatched. The CDR3 sequence: CASSLSGGRGTDTQYF. CDR3 in DNA: TGTGCCAGCAGCTTATCGGGCGGGAGGGGCACAGATACGCAGTATTTT.

The J gene is TRBJ2-3, the V gene TRBV6-5; weak D call: TRBD2 (7 bases). This CDR3 is 13 amino acids long. V lost 7 bases to trimming and J lost 5 bases, with 13 bases between them. Germline CDR1 MNHEY, CDR2 SVGAGI. The CDR3 nucleotides are TGTGCCAGCACCCGAGGGGGGGTAGATACGCAGTATTTT. Encoded protein: CASTRGGVDTQYF.

This clonotype was detected only a few times. The chain is built from TRBV7-2 and TRBJ2-3; D is possibly TRBD1 or TRBD2 (5 bases each). The CDR3 contains 16 residues. CDR1 SGHTA and CDR2 FQGNSA come from the germline V gene. The germline V and J ends were trimmed by 4 bases and 0 bases, with 14 bases remaining between them. Here the CDR3 reads CASSWGPEGSTDTQYF. Written as DNA, the CDR3 is TGTGCCAGCAGCTGGGGCCCAGAGGGAAGCACAGATACGCAGTATTTT.

This clonotype was detected a few times. Here the CDR3 reads CSVVLVGQRNTEAFF. The CDR3 region has the DNA TGCAGCGTTGTCCTTGTGGGTCAGAGGAACACTGAAGCTTTCTTT. This chain connects TRBV29-1 to TRBJ1-1; D not resolved. From germline, CDR1 is SQVTM and CDR2 ANQGSEA. Trimming stripped 4 bases from V and 1 base from J, with 16 bases between. This CDR3 is built from 15 residues.

This clonotype showed up just a few times. V and J are TRBV3-1 and TRBJ2-4, with D maybe TRBD1 (6 bases). V was trimmed by 4 bases and J by 1 base, leaving 11 bases between them. The CDR3 is 15 residues long. Germline CDR1 is LGHDT and CDR2 is YNNKEL (reference sequence). CDR3 amino acids: CASSPRQGAKNIQYF. DNA of the CDR3: TGTGCCAGCAGCCCCAGGCAGGGGGCCAAAAACATTCAGTACTTC.

The chain combines TRBV5-1 with TRBJ2-7; 10 nucleotides line up with TRBD1. J gave up 5 bases and V 4 bases, and 9 bases lay outside the gene matches. Germline values: CDR1 SGHRS, CDR2 YFSETQ. The CDR3 is made up of 15 amino acids. This CDR3 reads CASSTGTGEGNEQYF. CDR3 nucleotide sequence: TGCGCCAGCAGCACAGGGACAGGGGAAGGAAACGAGCAGTACTTC.

The V and J genes are TRBV10-3 and TRBJ1-5, with D unclear. Germline CDR1 reads ENHRY; CDR2 reads SYGVKD. The length of the CDR3 is 14 residues. The germline V and J ends were trimmed by 2 bases and 7 bases, with 12 bases remaining between them. The CDR3 DNA reads TGTGCCATCAGTGAGATACGGGAAGGGCAGCCCCAGCATTTT. Its protein is CAISEIREGQPQHF.

The sample holds a few counts of this clonotype. CDR3 in DNA: TGCGCCAGCAGGGGCGGAGGTGGAGACACTGAAGCTTTCTTT. This codes for CASRGGGGDTEAFF. The rearrangement links TRBV5-1 to TRBJ1-1; D is unresolved. The ends were cut back, 5 bases at V and 3 bases at J, with 14 bases in the middle. Germline V gives CDR1 SGHRS, CDR2 YFSETQ. The CDR3 length is 14 residues.